This entry features one T cell receptor (beta chain) sequence. At one of its ends the junction is not consistent with the germline gene, which may arise from a read error. The data were taken from a study of control samples from healthy donors and cancer patients. Sequenced by immunoSEQ multiplex PCR; TCRdb stores in-frame clones only, minus some. The data show fewer than 100,000 clones, with approximately 82% seen just once and more than 1.5% held by the top ten. The CDR3 loop spans 9 amino acids. The V gene's germline CDR1 is SEHNR and CDR2 FQNEAQ (reference sequence). The gene calls are TRBV7-9 and TRBJ2-7; D unclear. The sequencing sample was made of blood. The sequence came from a man aged 60 to 75 in good health. CDR3 protein: CANPPEQCF. CDR3 nucleotide sequence: TGTGCCAACCCGCCCGAGCAGTGCTTC.